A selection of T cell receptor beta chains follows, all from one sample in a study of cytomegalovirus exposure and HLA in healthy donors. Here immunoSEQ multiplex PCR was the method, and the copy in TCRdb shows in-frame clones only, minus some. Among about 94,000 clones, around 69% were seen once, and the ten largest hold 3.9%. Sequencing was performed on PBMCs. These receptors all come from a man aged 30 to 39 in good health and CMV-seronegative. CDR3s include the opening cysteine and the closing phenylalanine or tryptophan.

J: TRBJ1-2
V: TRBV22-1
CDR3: CPGSLGSANGYTF

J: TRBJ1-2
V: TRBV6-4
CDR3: CASSDGDSPNYGYTF

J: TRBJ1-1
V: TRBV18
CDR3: CASSPPIRGQINSRGDTEAFF

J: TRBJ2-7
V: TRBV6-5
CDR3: CASSVGRAYEQYF

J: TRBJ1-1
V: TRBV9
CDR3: CASSLGQLNTEAFF

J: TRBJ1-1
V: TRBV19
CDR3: CASSISVTEAFF

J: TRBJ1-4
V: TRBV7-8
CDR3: CASRQRGGEKLFF

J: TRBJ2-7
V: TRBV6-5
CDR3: CASRPTGGRNEQYF

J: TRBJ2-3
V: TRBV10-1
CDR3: CASSESRIAGGRRDTQYF

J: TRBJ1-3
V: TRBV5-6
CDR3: CASSLIVSGATGNTIYF